This T cell receptor (beta chain) was sequenced in a study of blood T cell repertoires in COVID-19. Turning to the study itself: The United States, Italy and Spain were the sources of the acute and convalescent COVID-19 samples.

V was shortened by 6 bases and J by 3 bases, with 9 bases between the two germline ends. This CDR3 spans 12 amino acids. In germline, CDR1 is MNHEY, CDR2 SVGEGT. The data were produced by immunoSEQ multiplex PCR, yet TCRdb's version contains in-frame clones alone and is incomplete. The table records approximately 52,000 clones, more than 85% of them present only once. The chain links TRBV6-2 or TRBV6-3 to TRBJ2-7, with D hard to call. This sequence originates from a man aged 50-60 years with active COVID-19. Sequences were obtained from peripheral blood. This chain's CDR3 is CASSLADYEQYF. CDR3 coding DNA: TGTGCCAGCAGCCTGGCCGACTACGAGCAGTACTTC.